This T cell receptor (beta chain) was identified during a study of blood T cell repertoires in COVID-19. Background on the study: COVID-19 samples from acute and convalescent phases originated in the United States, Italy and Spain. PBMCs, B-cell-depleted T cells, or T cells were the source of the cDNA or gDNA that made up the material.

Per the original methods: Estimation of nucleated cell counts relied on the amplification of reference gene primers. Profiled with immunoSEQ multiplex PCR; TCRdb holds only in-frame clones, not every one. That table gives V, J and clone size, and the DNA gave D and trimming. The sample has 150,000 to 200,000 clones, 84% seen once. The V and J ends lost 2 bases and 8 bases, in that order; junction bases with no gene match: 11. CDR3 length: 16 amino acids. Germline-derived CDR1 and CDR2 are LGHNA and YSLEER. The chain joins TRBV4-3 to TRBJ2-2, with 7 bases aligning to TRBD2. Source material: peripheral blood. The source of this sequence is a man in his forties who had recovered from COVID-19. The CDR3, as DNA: TGCGCCAGCAGCCAATGGACTAGTGGGTGGGATGGGGAGCTGTTTTTT. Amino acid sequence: CASSQWTSGWDGELFF.